This TCR beta chain was obtained from a study of blood T cell repertoires in COVID-19. This clone was found once. Germline lookup yields CDR1 LNHDA and CDR2 SQIVND (reference sequence). Trimming at V came to 5 bases and at J to 7 bases, leaving 13 bases not matched to a gene. CDR3 length: 15 residues. Assay used: immunoSEQ multiplex PCR; TCRdb lists only in-frame clones, some missing. Of 75,000 to 80,000 clones listed, less than 90% are singletons. Input material: peripheral blood. The chain uses TRBV19 and TRBJ2-7; TRBD2 matches 8 bases. The sequence was obtained from a human donor in a cohort sampled during active COVID-19. The CDR3 spells CASSPPGRVTGEQYF. DNA of the CDR3: TGTGCCAGTAGTCCGCCCGGGAGGGTTACCGGGGAGCAGTACTTC.